This TCR beta chain was sequenced for a study of blood T cell repertoires in COVID-19. On the study more broadly: Donors in the United States, Italy and Spain gave samples during acute or convalescent COVID-19. In each case, the material was cDNA or gDNA derived from T cells, B-cell-depleted T cells, or PBMCs.

V lost 6 bases, J lost 5 bases, and 13 bases lay in between. The CDR3 length is 13 residues. Profiling relied on immunoSEQ multiplex PCR, and the TCRdb table lists in-frame clones only, not all of them. The sample carries roughly 27,000 clones, 80% to 90% recorded once. The sequencing sample was made of peripheral blood. The V and J genes are TRBV12-3 or TRBV12-4 and TRBJ2-5; possible D gene TRBD2, 6 bases. The sequence derives from a human donor in a cohort sampled during active COVID-19. This CDR3 is CASREGSGETQYF. In nucleotides, the CDR3 is TGTGCCAGCAGGGAAGGAAGCGGGGAGACCCAGTACTTC.